The 32 T cell receptor beta chains below all came from one sample that was sequenced in a study of T-cell memory formation after mild COVID-19. TCRdb fed the 5' RACE reads into MiXCR, producing one record per CDR3 protein. The data hold approximately 240,000 distinct CDR3 sequences, with approximately 16% observed a single time. The sample consisted of PBMCs or a T cell subset sorted from them (not recorded which). The receptors were gathered from a man aged 18 to 29 who had mild COVID-19 (a few samples of this study predate the infection). Cell type and time point are not known.

This chain links TRBV12-3 or TRBV12-4 with TRBJ1-5; D remains unclear. V was shortened by 7 bases and J by 1 base, with 11 bases between the two germline ends. The CDR3 length is 14 residues. This chain's CDR3 is CASTRGRSNQPQHF. The CDR3 DNA follows: TGTGCCAGCACCCGAGGGAGGAGCAATCAGCCCCAGCATTTT.

The gene calls are TRBV18 and TRBJ1-4; D is possibly TRBD1 (5 bases). CDR3 length: 13 amino acids. The V end was cut by 2 bases, the J end by 8 bases, with 9 bases between. Germline-derived CDR1 and CDR2 are KGHSH and LQKENI. The CDR3 DNA is TGTGCCAGCTCACCAGGGACGAAGGAAAAACTGTTTTTT. Its translation is CASSPGTKEKLFF.

This clonotype was seen at least ten times. At one end the junction does not follow the germline gene, possibly because of a read error. This chain uses TRBV12-3 or TRBV12-4 with TRBJ2-7; D unclear. The CDR3 is 11 amino acids. The CDR3 DNA is TGTGCCAGCATCGCCGGGCCCGAGAGTGGGTTC. Encoded protein: CASIAGPESGF.

Many counts were recorded for this clonotype. The chain employs TRBV10-2 and TRBJ2-7; no reliable D call. CDR3 size: 11 residues. V lost 4 bases to trimming and J lost 4 bases, with 5 bases between them. In germline, CDR1 is WSHSY, CDR2 SAAADI. The CDR3 loop reads CASSGGYEQYV. In DNA form, the CDR3 reads TGCGCCAGCAGTGGCGGTTACGAGCAGTACGTC.

This clonotype has a handful of counts. The V gene is TRBV2, the J gene TRBJ2-1; D is possibly TRBD2 (6 bases). The CDR3 is made up of 14 amino acids. The V end lost 0 bases, the J end lost 4 bases, and 7 bases lay between the germline ends. Germline V lookup: CDR1 SNHLY, CDR2 FYNNEI. In nucleotides, the CDR3 is TGTGCCAGCAGTGAAGCTAGCGGTTACAATGAGCAGTTCTTC. Translating it yields CASSEASGYNEQFF.

This clonotype was detected many times. The chain carries TRBV5-1 and TRBJ2-5, with 8 bases fitting TRBD1. Trimming removed 0 bases from V and 5 bases from J; junction bases left unmatched: 6. The CDR3 is 15 residues long. In germline, CDR1 is SGHRS, CDR2 YFSETQ. The DNA of the CDR3 is TGCGCCAGCAGCTTGGCCCAGGGGGCCTCCGAGACCCAGTACTTC. Its protein is CASSLAQGASETQYF.

This clonotype was detected a few times. The rearrangement uses TRBV7-3 and TRBJ2-1, with D possibly matching TRBD2 (6 bases). V was trimmed by 4 bases and J by 9 bases, leaving 16 bases between them. CDR3 length equals 14 residues. CDR1 and CDR2 from the germline V gene are SGHTA and FQGTGA. The CDR3 nucleotides are TGTGCCAGCAGCTACGGGGGTACGGAAAGTGAGCAGTTCTTC. This translates into CASSYGGTESEQFF.

This sequence joins TRBV20-1 and TRBJ2-2; D possibly corresponds to TRBD1 (6 bases). Trimming removed 4 bases from V and 3 bases from J, with 12 bases in between. This CDR3 spans 14 amino acids. Germline-derived CDR1 and CDR2 are DFQATT and SNEGSKA (reference sequence). CDR3 in amino acids: CSAIRDTDTGELFF. The CDR3 region has the DNA TGCAGTGCTATCCGGGACACCGACACCGGGGAGCTGTTTTTT.

The chain uses TRBV12-3 or TRBV12-4 and TRBJ2-7, with D uncertain. The germline V and J ends were trimmed by 6 bases and 3 bases, with 6 bases remaining between them. The CDR3 extends over 11 amino acids. The CDR3 sequence: CASSVGYEQYF. CDR3 in DNA: TGTGCCAGCAGCGTCGGCTACGAGCAGTACTTC.

The chain carries TRBV19 and TRBJ1-5, with 7 bases fitting TRBD1. Germline CDR1 and CDR2: LNHDA and SQIVND (reference sequence). The CDR3 runs 15 residues. V dropped 7 bases and J dropped 0; count of bases not matched to a gene: 6. CDR3: CASKDRTNSNQPQHF. The CDR3 bases are TGTGCCAGTAAGGACAGGACGAATAGCAATCAGCCCCAGCATTTT. Variable domain in full (rest from reference TRBV19 and TRBJ1-5): DGGITQSPKYLFRKEGQNVTLSCEQNLNHDAMYWYRQDPGQGLRLIYYSQIVNDFQKGDIAEGYSVSREKKESFPLTVTSAQKNPTAFYLCASKDRTNSNQPQHFGDGTRLSIL.

V gene TRBV6-2 or TRBV6-3 combines with J gene TRBJ1-5; 9 nucleotides agree with TRBD1. With 6 bases clipped from V and 7 bases from J, the junction kept 10 bases outside the gene matches. The CDR3 extends over 15 amino acids. Germline-derived CDR1 and CDR2 are MNHEY and SVGEGT. CDR3 sequence reads: CASRDGQGCEQPQHF. CDR3 DNA: TGTGCCAGCAGGGACGGACAGGGGTGTGAGCAGCCCCAGCATTTT.

The table lists this clonotype with many counts. The V and J genes are TRBV5-1 and TRBJ2-1; 9 bases align to TRBD1. The ends lost 6 bases at V and 9 bases at J; junction bases unmatched: 13. The germline V gene encodes CDR1 SGHRS and CDR2 YFSETQ. The CDR3 covers 15 residues. In nucleotides, the CDR3 is TGCGCCAGCACCGTCCCGGGACAGGGACAGGGTGAGCAGTTCTTC. It yields the protein CASTVPGQGQGEQFF. Full variable domain (outside the CDR3, taken from reference TRBV5-1 and TRBJ2-1): KAGVTQTPRYLIKTRGQQVTLSCSPISGHRSVSWYQQTPGQGLQFLFEYFSETQRNKGNFPGRFSGRQFSNSRSEMNVSTLELGDSALYLCASTVPGQGQGEQFFGPGTRLTVL.

The rearrangement joins TRBV7-9 to TRBJ2-1; D is unresolved. The V gene's germline CDR1 is SEHNR and CDR2 FQNEAQ (reference sequence). V lost 6 bases and J lost 8, with 17 bases in between. This CDR3 region has 14 residues. Written as DNA, the CDR3 is TGTGCCAGCAGGTCGAGTGGAGATAGTCATGAGCAGTTCTTC. Translated: CASRSSGDSHEQFF.

A few counts support this clonotype. The rearrangement links TRBV6-2 or TRBV6-3 to TRBJ2-7; a weak D match, TRBD2 (5 bases). Germline-derived CDR1 and CDR2 are MNHEY and SVGEGT. Trimming pared 6 bases from V and 4 bases from J, leaving 10 bases between. This CDR3 has 12 residues. The CDR3 sequence is CASSQSGYEQYF. In DNA, the CDR3 is TGTGCCAGCAGCCAGAGCGGATACGAGCAGTACTTC.

The chain links TRBV20-1 to TRBJ1-2; no clear D gene. Per germline, CDR1 DFQATT and CDR2 SNEGSKA (reference sequence). V was shortened by 6 bases and J by 1 base, with 15 bases between the two germline ends. The CDR3 has 14 residues. CDR3 nucleotides: TGCAGTGCCATTAGCGTAGATTTTAACTATGGCTACACCTTC. This sequence encodes CSAISVDFNYGYTF.

The chain carries TRBV7-8 and TRBJ1-1, with D perhaps matching TRBD1 (5 bases). This CDR3 region has 15 residues. Trimming shortened V by 0 bases and J by 3 bases, and 11 bases separated the two germline ends. Germline values: CDR1 SGHVS, CDR2 FQNEAQ. The CDR3 protein is CASSLASQGYTEAFF. DNA of the CDR3: TGTGCCAGCAGCTTAGCCAGCCAGGGTTACACTGAAGCTTTCTTT.

This clonotype appeared a few times. V and J are TRBV20-1 and TRBJ1-4; the D is unclear. V shed 3 bases and J shed 8 bases, with 22 bases lying between them. Germline assignment: CDR1 DFQATT and CDR2 SNEGSKA (reference sequence). This CDR3 comprises 16 residues. The CDR3 loop reads CSASPPDGWRGEKLFF. The CDR3 bases are TGCAGTGCTAGCCCTCCAGATGGCTGGCGTGGCGAAAAACTGTTTTTT.

V usage is TRBV7-2 and J usage is TRBJ2-5; 9 bases match TRBD2. The junction had 5 bases not matched to a gene; V was cut back by 3 bases and J by 9 bases. CDR1 is SGHTA, CDR2 FQGNSA, per germline. This CDR3 spans 13 amino acids. The CDR3 DNA reads TGTGCCAGCAGCTTCTGGACTAGCGAGCCCCAGTACTTC. As protein: CASSFWTSEPQYF.

In its sample, this clonotype was seen a few times. V gene TRBV25-1 combines with J gene TRBJ1-1; D is undetermined. Trimming stripped 7 bases from V and 0 bases from J, with 12 bases between. Germline assignment: CDR1 MGHDK and CDR2 SYGVNS. This CDR3 is 14 amino acids long. This CDR3 reads CASIRSEVNTEAFF. Here the CDR3 DNA reads TGTGCCAGCATAAGGTCTGAGGTGAACACTGAAGCTTTCTTT.

At least ten counts were recorded for this clonotype. The chain joins TRBV6-5 to TRBJ1-5, with D unclear. CDR3 size: 13 residues. V shed 8 bases and J shed 6 bases, with 14 bases lying between them. CDR1 is MNHEY and CDR2 is SVGAGI in the germline V gene. CDR3 coding DNA: TGTGCCAGCTGGAGAGGGAAGGGTCAGCCCCAGCATTTT. Its translation: CASWRGKGQPQHF.

The chain is built from TRBV7-2 and TRBJ1-4; D ambiguous. This CDR3 region has 15 residues. The V end was cut by 4 bases, the J end by 6 bases, with 15 bases between. Germline CDR1 reads SGHTA; CDR2 reads FQGNSA. CDR3 amino acids: CASSSFGEVDEKLFF. CDR3 sequence (DNA): TGTGCCAGCAGCTCCTTCGGGGAAGTTGATGAAAAACTGTTTTTT.

This clonotype was seen a handful of times. The chain is built from TRBV4-2 and TRBJ2-3; 8 bases match TRBD2. The CDR3 totals 17 residues. In germline, CDR1 is LGHNA, CDR2 YNFKEQ. Trimming at V came to 0 bases and at J to 1 base, leaving 6 bases not matched to a gene. The CDR3 sequence is CASSQEKYGGGTDTQYF. In DNA, the CDR3 is TGTGCCAGCAGCCAAGAGAAGTACGGGGGGGGCACAGATACGCAGTATTTT.

This clonotype was recorded once. In nucleotides, the CDR3 is TGTGCCACCAGTGACACGGGACTTACGGGGACGCAGTATTTT. This sequence encodes CATSDTGLTGTQYF. The rearrangement uses TRBV24-1 and TRBJ2-3; D possibly corresponds to TRBD2 (6 bases). Deletions cut 4 bases from V and 9 bases from J, with 16 bases between. Germline V gene lookup returns CDR1 KGHDR and CDR2 SFDVKD. The CDR3 is made up of 14 amino acids.

On this clonotype itself: Germline is not matched at one junction end, which may reflect a read error. The V and J genes are TRBV7-2 and TRBJ1-3; no definite D call. Germline values: CDR1 SGHTA, CDR2 FQGNSA. The CDR3 length is 15 residues. This CDR3 reads CASSPDGNSGSTIYF. The CDR3 DNA is TGTGCCAGCAGCCCGGACGGGAACTCGGGAAGCACCATATATTTT.

The CDR3 sequence is CAIRKGLAGNNEQFF. CDR3 sequence (DNA): TGTGCCATCAGGAAGGGACTAGCGGGAAACAATGAGCAGTTCTTC. The chain has TRBV10-3 and TRBJ2-1, with 13 bases matching TRBD2. This CDR3 has 15 residues. Germline CDR1 reads ENHRY; CDR2 reads SYGVKD. V gave up 6 bases and J gave up 5 bases; unmatched junction bases: 4.

The CDR3 is CSATAGWMGNQPQHF. The CDR3 bases are TGCAGTGCTACGGCAGGGTGGATGGGCAATCAGCCCCAGCATTTT. The chain recombines TRBV20-1 with TRBJ1-5; tentatively, D is TRBD1 (5 bases). CDR1 is DFQATT and CDR2 is SNEGSKA in the germline V gene (reference sequence). Deletions cut 4 bases from V and 2 bases from J, with 15 bases between. This CDR3 comprises 15 residues.

This chain joins TRBV5-1 and TRBJ2-3; 8 bases fit TRBD1. The CDR3 spans 15 residues. Trimming at V came to 4 bases and at J to 7 bases, leaving 11 bases not matched to a gene. Germline V gives CDR1 SGHRS, CDR2 YFSETQ. The CDR3 region is CASSATGDPMNTQYF. The CDR3 DNA reads TGCGCCAGCAGCGCGACAGGGGACCCTATGAATACGCAGTATTTT.

This clonotype occurred many times. This sequence joins TRBV5-6 and TRBJ1-2; 9 bases align to TRBD1. V trimming: 0 bases; J trimming: 9 bases; junction bases outside the gene matches: 3. In germline, CDR1 is SGHDT, CDR2 YYEEEE. The CDR3 covers 13 residues. The CDR3 coding sequence is TGTGCCAGCAGCTTGGACAGGGGGCAAAGCTACACCTTC. Its translation is CASSLDRGQSYTF.

This CDR3 is CASRSAFSGANVLTF. In nucleotides, the CDR3 is TGTGCCAGCAGGAGCGCATTCTCTGGGGCCAACGTCCTGACTTTC. This chain uses TRBV7-2 with TRBJ2-6; D unclear. Trimming shortened V by 6 bases and J by 0 bases, and 9 bases separated the two germline ends. Germline CDR1 and CDR2: SGHTA and FQGNSA. CDR3 length: 15 amino acids.

This clonotype was recorded a few times. The chain is built from TRBV12-3 or TRBV12-4 and TRBJ1-4; 7 nucleotides agree with TRBD1. There are 16 residues in the CDR3. V shed 6 bases, J shed 0 bases, and the junction held 7 bases outside the gene matches. The CDR3 DNA is TGTGCCAGCAGCCAGGAGGGGGCGGCAACTAATGAAAAACTGTTTTTT. Residues: CASSQEGAATNEKLFF.

This clonotype was counted a few times. This rearrangement joins TRBV7-6 to TRBJ2-3; 10 bases fit TRBD2. J lost 0 bases, V lost 5 bases, and 5 bases had no gene match. From germline, CDR1 is SGHVS and CDR2 FNYEAQ. The CDR3 spans 16 residues. The CDR3 coding sequence is TGTGCCAGCAGCCGATTTAGCGGGGGGAGCACAGATACGCAGTATTTT. It translates to CASSRFSGGSTDTQYF. Combining the CDR3 with reference TRBV7-6 and TRBJ2-3 gives the whole variable domain GAGVSQSPRYKVTKRGQDVALRCDPISGHVSLYWYRQALGQGPEFLTYFNYEAQQDKSGLPNDRFSAERPEGSISTLTIQRTEQRDSAMYRCASSRFSGGSTDTQYFGPGTRLTVL.

This chain links TRBV6-1 with TRBJ2-5; D perhaps matches TRBD2 (6 bases). The CDR3 has 14 amino acids. CDR1 MNHNS and CDR2 SASEGT come from the germline V gene. Trimming took 8 bases from V and 5 from J, leaving 18 bases between them. CDR3 residues: CASLGGAAWETQYF. CDR3 nucleotides: TGTGCCAGCTTAGGAGGGGCCGCATGGGAGACCCAGTACTTC.